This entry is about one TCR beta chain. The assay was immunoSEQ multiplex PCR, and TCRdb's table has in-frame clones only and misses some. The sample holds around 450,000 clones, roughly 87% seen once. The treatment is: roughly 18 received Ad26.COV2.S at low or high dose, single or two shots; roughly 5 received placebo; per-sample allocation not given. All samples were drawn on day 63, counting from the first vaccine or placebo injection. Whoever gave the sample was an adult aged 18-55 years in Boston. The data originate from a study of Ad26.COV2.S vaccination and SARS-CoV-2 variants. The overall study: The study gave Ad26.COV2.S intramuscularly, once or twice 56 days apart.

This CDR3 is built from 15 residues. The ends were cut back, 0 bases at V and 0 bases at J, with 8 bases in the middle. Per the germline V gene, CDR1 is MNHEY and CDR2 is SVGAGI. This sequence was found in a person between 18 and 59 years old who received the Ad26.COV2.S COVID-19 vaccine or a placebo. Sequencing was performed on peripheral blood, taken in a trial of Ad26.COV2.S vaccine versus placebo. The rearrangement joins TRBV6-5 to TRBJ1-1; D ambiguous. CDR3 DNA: TGTGCCAGCAGTTACTCCGCAGACTTGAACACTGAAGCTTTCTTT. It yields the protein CASSYSADLNTEAFF.